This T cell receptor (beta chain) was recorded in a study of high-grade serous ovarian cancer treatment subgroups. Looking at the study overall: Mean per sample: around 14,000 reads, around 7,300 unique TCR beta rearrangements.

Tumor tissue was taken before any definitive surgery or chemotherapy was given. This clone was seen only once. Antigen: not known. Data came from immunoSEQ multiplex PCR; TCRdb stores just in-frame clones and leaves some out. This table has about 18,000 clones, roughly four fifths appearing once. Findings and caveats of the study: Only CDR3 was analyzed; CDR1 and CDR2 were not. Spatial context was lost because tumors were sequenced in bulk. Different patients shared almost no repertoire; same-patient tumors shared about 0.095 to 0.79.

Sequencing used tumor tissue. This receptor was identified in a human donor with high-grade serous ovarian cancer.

CDR3 sequence: CASREYTGLAAFNEQFF. CDR3 in DNA: TGTGCCAGCAGAGAGTATACGGGACTAGCGGCTTTCAATGAGCAGTTCTTC. The chain employs TRBV28 and TRBJ2-1, with TRBD2 identical over 11 bases. J gave up 6 bases and V 6 bases, and 13 bases lay outside the gene matches. Germline assignment: CDR1 MDHEN and CDR2 SYDVKM. The length of the CDR3 is 17 residues.